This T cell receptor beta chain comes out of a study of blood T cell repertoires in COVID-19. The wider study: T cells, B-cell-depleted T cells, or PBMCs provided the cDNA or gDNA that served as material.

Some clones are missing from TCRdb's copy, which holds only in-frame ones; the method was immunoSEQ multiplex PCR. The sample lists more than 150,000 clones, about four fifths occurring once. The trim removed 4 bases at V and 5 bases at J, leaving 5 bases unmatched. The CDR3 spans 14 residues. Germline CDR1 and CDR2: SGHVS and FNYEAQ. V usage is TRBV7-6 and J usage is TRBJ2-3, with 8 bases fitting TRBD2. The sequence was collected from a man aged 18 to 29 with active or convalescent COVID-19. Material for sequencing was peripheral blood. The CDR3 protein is CASSSRGGKDTQYF. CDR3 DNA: TGTGCCAGCAGCTCACGGGGGGGCAAAGATACGCAGTATTTT.